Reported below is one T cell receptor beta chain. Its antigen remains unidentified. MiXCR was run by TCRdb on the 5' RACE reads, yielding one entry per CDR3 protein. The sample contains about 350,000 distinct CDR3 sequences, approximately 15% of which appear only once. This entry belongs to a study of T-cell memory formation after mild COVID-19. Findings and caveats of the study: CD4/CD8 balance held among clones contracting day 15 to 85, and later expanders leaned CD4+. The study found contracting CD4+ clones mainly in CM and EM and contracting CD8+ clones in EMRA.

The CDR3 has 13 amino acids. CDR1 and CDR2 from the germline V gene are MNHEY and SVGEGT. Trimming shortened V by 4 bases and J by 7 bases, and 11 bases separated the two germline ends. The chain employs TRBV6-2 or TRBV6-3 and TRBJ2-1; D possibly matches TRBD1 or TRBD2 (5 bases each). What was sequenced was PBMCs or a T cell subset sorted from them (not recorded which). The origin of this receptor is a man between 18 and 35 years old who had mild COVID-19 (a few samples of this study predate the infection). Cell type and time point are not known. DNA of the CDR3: TGTGCCAGCAGTTCCCAGGGAGAGAATGAGCAGTTCTTC. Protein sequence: CASSSQGENEQFF.